This entry lists 2 T cell receptor beta chains sequenced from one sample in a study of T cells after posttransplantation cyclophosphamide. Assay: immunoSEQ multiplex PCR; the TCRdb copy retains only in-frame clones and omits some. Of tens of thousands of clones listed, roughly 95% are singletons. Input material: PBMCs. These receptor sequences come from a woman in her 30s in good health and a related stem cell transplant donor.

This clone has a single count. V and J are TRBV5-8 and TRBJ1-2; no reliable D call. CDR3 length: 14 residues. Germline-derived CDR1 and CDR2 are SGHTS and YDEGEE. With 4 bases removed from V and 1 base from J, the gap between germline ends came to 11 bases. CDR3 DNA sequence: TGTGCCAGCAGCCCAAGGACGGATAACTATGGCTACACCTTC. Its translation: CASSPRTDNYGYTF.

This chain uses TRBV5-1 with TRBJ2-3, with 7 bases fitting TRBD2. Germline V gene lookup returns CDR1 SGHRS and CDR2 YFSETQ. The CDR3 loop spans 15 amino acids. Trimming at V came to 3 bases and at J to 5 bases, leaving 9 bases not matched to a gene. CDR3 loop: CASSSKRDGGDTQYF. In DNA, the CDR3 is TGCGCCAGCAGCTCTAAGCGGGATGGCGGAGATACGCAGTATTTT.